A few counts support the clone carrying this TCR beta chain. Its target is unknown. This CDR3 contains 18 residues. CDR1 and CDR2 from the germline V gene are LNHDA and SQIVND (reference sequence). Trimming stripped 1 base from V and 1 base from J, with 16 bases between. Clones were read by immunoSEQ multiplex PCR, and TCRdb kept only the in-frame ones, dropping some. The sample yields approximately 70,000 clones, about 81% seen once. Before sequencing took place, the ViraFEST assay used viral peptide pools to expand antigen-specific CD4+ T cells. Subsequent to less than eleven days of culture, CD4+ T cells were isolated. Either the mRNA-1273 or the BNT162b2 vaccine was given to participants as two doses. After around 2.2 million PBMC were placed in each well, they were cultured with approximately 10 IU/ml IL-2 and about 10 ug/ml peptides. This record belongs to a study of vaccination effects on CD4 cells after COVID-19.

Sequenced material: CD4+ T cells from PBMCs cultured with HCoV-229E spike peptides, taken after COVID-19 vaccination. This TCR was sampled from a human donor who received a COVID-19 vaccine. This chain links TRBV19 with TRBJ2-2, with D possibly being TRBD2 (7 bases). CDR3 DNA: TGTGCCAGTAGTATAGTGGGGCGGGGGCCTTTGAACACCGGGGAGCTGTTTTTT. It encodes CASSIVGRGPLNTGELFF.